The 11 T cell receptor beta chains listed next were all sequenced from one sample in a study of blood T cell repertoires in COVID-19. Sequencing was performed with immunoSEQ multiplex PCR; in TCRdb, only in-frame clones are kept and a portion is missing. The repertoire consists of tens of thousands of clones, with 70% to 90% occurring once and the leading ten covering around 5.3%. The material sequenced was peripheral blood. These TCRs come from a middle-aged man with acute or convalescent COVID-19.

V is TRBV7-9 and J is TRBJ1-3; the match to TRBD1 covers 7 bases. Germline trimming cut 5 bases from V and 2 bases from J; bases unmatched to any gene: 9. Germline V gene sequence: CDR1 SEHNR, CDR2 FQNEAQ (reference sequence). This CDR3 is 16 amino acids long. CDR3 DNA sequence: TGTGCCAGCAGCCAACAAAGGGGGCGAACTGGAAACACCATATATTTT. Its translation is CASSQQRGRTGNTIYF.

This chain connects TRBV27 to TRBJ1-2, with D maybe TRBD1 (5 bases). In germline, CDR1 is MNHEY, CDR2 SMNVEV (reference sequence). Trimming stripped 6 bases from V and 7 bases from J, with 15 bases between. The CDR3 covers 13 residues. In nucleotides, the CDR3 is TGTGCCAGCAGGGCTACGGGGGTAGGTGGCTACACCTTC. Translating gives CASRATGVGGYTF.

The chain combines TRBV9 with TRBJ1-2; D perhaps matches TRBD1 (5 bases). Deletions cut 4 bases from V and 8 bases from J, with 21 bases between. The CDR3 is 15 amino acids. Looked up from germline, CDR1 is SGDLS and CDR2 is YYNGEE. The CDR3 here is CASSPRGGAGKGYTF. CDR3 bases: TGTGCCAGCAGCCCCCGAGGTGGGGCGGGGAAGGGCTACACCTTC. Filled out from reference TRBV9 and TRBJ1-2, the complete variable domain reads DSGVTQTPKHLITATGQRVTLRCSPRSGDLSVYWYQQSLDQGLQFLIQYYNGEERAKGNILERFSAQQFPDLHSELNLSSLELGDSALYFCASSPRGGAGKGYTFGSGTRLTVV.

V usage is TRBV6-6 and J usage is TRBJ1-5, with TRBD1 matching 11 bases. From germline, CDR1 is MNHNY and CDR2 SVGAGI (reference sequence). The V gene end was trimmed by 4 bases and the J gene end by 6 bases; junction bases not matched to a gene: 8. The CDR3 length is 16 residues. This CDR3 reads CASSSKGQGARQPQHF. The DNA of the CDR3 is TGTGCCAGCAGTTCAAAAGGACAGGGGGCACGTCAGCCCCAGCATTTT.

The gene calls are TRBV5-1 and TRBJ2-1; 7 positions agree with TRBD1. Losses at the gene ends were 4 bases for V and 6 bases for J; bases not matched to a gene: 13. The germline CDR1 and CDR2 sequences are SGHRS and YFSETQ. CDR3 length: 16 residues. In DNA, the CDR3 is TGCGCCAGCAGCAGGAAACGGGACAGTCATCCCAATGAGCAGTTCTTC. Protein sequence: CASSRKRDSHPNEQFF. The complete variable domain, with remaining parts taken from reference TRBV5-1 and TRBJ2-1, reads KAGVTQTPRYLIKTRGQQVTLSCSPISGHRSVSWYQQTPGQGLQFLFEYFSETQRNKGNFPGRFSGRQFSNSRSEMNVSTLELGDSALYLCASSRKRDSHPNEQFFGPGTRLTVL.

The chain couples TRBV19 to TRBJ1-5; D might be TRBD1 (6 bases). Germline V gives CDR1 LNHDA, CDR2 SQIVND (reference sequence). V was clipped by 7 bases and J by 7 bases, with 20 bases between them. The length of the CDR3 is 15 residues. CDR3 in amino acids: CASKGTIGLEQPQHF. CDR3 bases: TGTGCCAGTAAAGGGACAATAGGGCTAGAACAGCCCCAGCATTTT.

The gene calls are TRBV3-1 (or the pseudogene TRBV3-2) and TRBJ2-2; 8 bases are shared with TRBD2. From germline, CDR1 is LGHDT and CDR2 YNNKEL (reference sequence). J gave up 5 bases and V 8 bases, and 4 bases lay outside the gene matches. The CDR3 has 13 amino acids. The CDR3 DNA reads as TGTGCCAGCGGGGCGGGAGGAACCGGGGAGCTGTTTTTT. It encodes CASGAGGTGELFF.

This chain joins TRBV3-1 (or the pseudogene TRBV3-2) and TRBJ2-7, with a tentative D call TRBD2 (5 bases). This CDR3 contains 13 residues. The V gene's germline CDR1 is LGHDT and CDR2 YNNKEL (reference sequence). Trimming took 5 bases from V and 4 from J, leaving 12 bases between them. CDR3 residues: CASSDGLVYEQYF. The DNA for the CDR3 is TGTGCCAGCAGCGACGGACTGGTATACGAGCAGTACTTC.

This rearrangement joins TRBV4-1 to TRBJ1-5; D is undetermined. In germline, CDR1 is MGHRA, CDR2 YSYEKL. With 1 base removed from V and 5 bases from J, the gap between germline ends came to 9 bases. The CDR3 is 14 residues long. CDR3: CASSQGVGDQPQHF. In nucleotides, the CDR3 is TGCGCCAGCAGCCAAGGGGTCGGGGATCAGCCCCAGCATTTT.

The chain couples TRBV5-4 to TRBJ1-2, with D uncertain. The CDR3 runs to 14 residues. Per the germline V gene, CDR1 is SGHNT and CDR2 is YYREEE (reference sequence). The V end lost 6 bases, the J end lost 0 bases, and 12 bases lay between the germline ends. CDR3 residues: CASTEGIPNYGYTF. The CDR3 DNA reads TGTGCCAGCACTGAGGGAATCCCTAACTATGGCTACACCTTC. Full variable domain (outside the CDR3, taken from reference TRBV5-4 and TRBJ1-2): ETGVTQSPTHLIKTRGQQVTLRCSSQSGHNTVSWYQQALGQGPQFIFQYYREEENGRGNFPPRFSGLQFPNYSSELNVNALELDDSALYLCASTEGIPNYGYTFGSGTRLTVV.

Concerning this clone itself: One junction end disagrees with the germline gene, perhaps due to a read error. The V and J genes are TRBV29-1 and TRBJ2-7; maybe TRBD1 (6 bases). CDR1 and CDR2 (germline): SQVTM, ANQGSEA. The CDR3 loop spans 11 amino acids. This CDR3 is CSVEEVTGHPF. The CDR3 region has the DNA TGCAGCGTTGAAGAGGTCACGGGACATCCGTTC.